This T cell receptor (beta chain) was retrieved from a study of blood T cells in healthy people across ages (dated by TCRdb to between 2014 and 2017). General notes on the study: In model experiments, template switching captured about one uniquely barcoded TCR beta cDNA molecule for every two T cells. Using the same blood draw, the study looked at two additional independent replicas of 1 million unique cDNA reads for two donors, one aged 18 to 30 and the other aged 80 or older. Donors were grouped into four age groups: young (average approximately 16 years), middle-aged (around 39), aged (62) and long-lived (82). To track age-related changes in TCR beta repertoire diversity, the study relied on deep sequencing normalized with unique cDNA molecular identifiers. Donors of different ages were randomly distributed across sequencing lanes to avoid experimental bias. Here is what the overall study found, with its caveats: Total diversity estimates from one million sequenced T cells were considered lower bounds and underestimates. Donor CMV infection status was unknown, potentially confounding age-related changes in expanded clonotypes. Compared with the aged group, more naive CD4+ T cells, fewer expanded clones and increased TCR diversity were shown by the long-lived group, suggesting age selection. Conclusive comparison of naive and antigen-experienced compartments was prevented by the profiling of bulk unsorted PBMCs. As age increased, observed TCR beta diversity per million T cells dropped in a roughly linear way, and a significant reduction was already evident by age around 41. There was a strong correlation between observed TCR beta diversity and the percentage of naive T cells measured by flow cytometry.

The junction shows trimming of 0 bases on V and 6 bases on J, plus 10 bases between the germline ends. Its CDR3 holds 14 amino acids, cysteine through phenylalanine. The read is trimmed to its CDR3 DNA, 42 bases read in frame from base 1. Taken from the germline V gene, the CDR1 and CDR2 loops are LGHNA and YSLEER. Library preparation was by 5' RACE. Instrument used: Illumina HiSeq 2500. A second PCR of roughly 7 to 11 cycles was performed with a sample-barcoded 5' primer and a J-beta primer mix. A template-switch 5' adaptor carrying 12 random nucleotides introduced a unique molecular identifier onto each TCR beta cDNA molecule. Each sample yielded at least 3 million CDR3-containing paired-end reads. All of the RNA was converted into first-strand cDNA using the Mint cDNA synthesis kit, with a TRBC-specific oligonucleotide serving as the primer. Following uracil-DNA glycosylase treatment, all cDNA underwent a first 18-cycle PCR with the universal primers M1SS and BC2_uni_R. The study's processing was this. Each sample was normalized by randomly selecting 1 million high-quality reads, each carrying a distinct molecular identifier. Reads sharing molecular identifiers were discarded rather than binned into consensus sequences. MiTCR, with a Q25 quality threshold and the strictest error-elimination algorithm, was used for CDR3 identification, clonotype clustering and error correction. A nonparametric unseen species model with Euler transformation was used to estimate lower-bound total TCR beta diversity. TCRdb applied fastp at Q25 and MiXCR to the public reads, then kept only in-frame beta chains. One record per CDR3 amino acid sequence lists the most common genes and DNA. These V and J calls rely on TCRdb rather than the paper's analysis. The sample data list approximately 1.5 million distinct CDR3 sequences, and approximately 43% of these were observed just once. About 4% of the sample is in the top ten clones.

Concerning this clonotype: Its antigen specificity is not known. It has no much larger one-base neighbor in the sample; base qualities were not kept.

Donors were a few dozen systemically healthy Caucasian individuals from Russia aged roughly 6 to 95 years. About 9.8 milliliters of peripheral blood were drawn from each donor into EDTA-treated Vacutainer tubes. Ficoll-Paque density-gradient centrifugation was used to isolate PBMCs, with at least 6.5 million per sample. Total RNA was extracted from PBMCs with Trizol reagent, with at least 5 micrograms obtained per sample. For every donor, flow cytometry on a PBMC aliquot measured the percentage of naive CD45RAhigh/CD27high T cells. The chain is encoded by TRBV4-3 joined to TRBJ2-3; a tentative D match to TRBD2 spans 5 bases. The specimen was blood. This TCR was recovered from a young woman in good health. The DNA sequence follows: TGCGCCAGCAGCCAAGATGGACTTTCTGATACGCAGTATTTT. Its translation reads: CASSQDGLSDTQYF.